What follows is one T cell receptor (beta chain) and its context. The entry originates in a study of blood T cell repertoires in COVID-19. TCRdb's table, derived via immunoSEQ multiplex PCR, lists solely in-frame clones and lacks some. The top ten clones hold just under 1% of a sample with over 200,000 clones, approximately 90% of them seen once. Sequencing was performed on peripheral blood. The sequence came from a woman aged 40 to 50 who had recovered from COVID-19.

CDR3 DNA sequence: TGTGCCAGCAGCCCCGGACAGGGCCGGAATTCACCCCTCCACTTT. Protein product: CASSPGQGRNSPLHF. The chain employs TRBV11-3 and TRBJ1-6; TRBD1 agrees at 8 bases. The CDR3 is 15 residues long. CDR1 is SGHNT, CDR2 YENEEA, per germline. With V trimmed by 5 bases and J by 7 bases, 7 bases remained unmatched.